Listed here is a single TCR beta chain. Its antigen is unknown. These data originate in a study of CD8+ T cells in alopecia areata. Regarding the study as a whole: Tissue-resident alphabeta T cells belonging to normal skin likewise get sequenced within scalp specimens. Researchers report lesional scalp, most notably alopecia totalis/universalis, outstripped normal scalp in clonality.

Sequencing templates came from extracted RNA that was reverse transcribed into cDNA. The repertoire was sequenced with immunoSEQ multiplex PCR; TCRdb's copy has only in-frame clones and lacks some. The sample contains 95,000 to 150,000 clones, about 50% of which appear only once. This CDR3 is built from 10 residues. Germline values: CDR1 SNHLY, CDR2 FYNNEI. Trimming removed 4 bases at V and 6 bases at J, with 4 bases between. Sequenced material: NKG2D-low CD8+ T cells sorted from blood. The TCR sequence derives from a human donor with alopecia areata. The chain joins TRBV2 to TRBJ2-7; D is uncertain. CDR3 residues: CASSGFEQYF. DNA for the CDR3: TGTGCCAGCAGTGGATTCGAGCAGTACTTC.